Reported below is one T cell receptor (beta chain). In its sample, this clone was seen once. Its antigen is not yet known. No much larger clonotype is one base removed from it; base qualities were not supplied. CDR1 is given as SQVTM and CDR2 as ANQGSEA, both from the germline V gene. Measured from the cysteine to the phenylalanine, the CDR3 is 12 residues long. This entry keeps only the CDR3 DNA: 36 bases, framed from base 1. V is cut by 7 bases and J by 8 bases, and the space between the germline ends is 17 bases. The sample belongs to a study of T cell changes during pregnancy in multiple sclerosis (dated by TCRdb to the late 2010s). Regarding the research as a whole: Changes in the T cell repertoire over the course of pregnancy were examined in this study in women with multiple sclerosis.

Receptors were amplified or captured by the immunoSEQ multiplex PCR assay. The table was pulled from immuneACCESS by TCRdb, which kept in-frame rearrangements only. Such tables lose some clones; where checked, under half of the loss comes from unresolved V genes, and the rest has no known cause. For this sample the table gives about 85,000 clones, of which approximately 91% were detected only once. The ten largest clones represent more than 2.5% of the sample. The receptor was isolated from a female donor with multiple sclerosis, enrolled in a pregnancy study. The starting material was peripheral blood, obtained in the first trimester of pregnancy. In this chain, TRBV29-1 is recombined with TRBJ1-1; the D gene identity is not certain. The sequenced DNA is TGCAGCGCCCGCTCGGGTGTACTAGAAGCTTTCTTT. Translated, it reads CSARSGVLEAFF.